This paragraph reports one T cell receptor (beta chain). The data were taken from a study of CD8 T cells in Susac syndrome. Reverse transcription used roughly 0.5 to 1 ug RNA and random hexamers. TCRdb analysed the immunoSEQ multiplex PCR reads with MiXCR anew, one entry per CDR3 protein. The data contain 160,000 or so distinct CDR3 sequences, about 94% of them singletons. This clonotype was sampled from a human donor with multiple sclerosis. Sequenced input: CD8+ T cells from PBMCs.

CDR3 in amino acids: CSARIGQGLNEKLFF. CDR3 bases: TGCAGTGCTAGAATCGGACAGGGCCTAAATGAAAAACTGTTTTTT. The rearrangement uses TRBV20-1 and TRBJ1-4; 8 bases agree with TRBD1. V was clipped by 2 bases and J by 5 bases; unmatched bases: 7. The CDR3 has 15 amino acids. Germline assignment: CDR1 DFQATT and CDR2 SNEGSKA (reference sequence).